Below are 30 T cell receptor beta chains sequenced from a single sample in a study of cytomegalovirus exposure and HLA in healthy donors. PCR amplification relied on 60 Vbeta primers (plus 13 Jbeta primers). TCRdb's copy holds only in-frame clones and misses some; the assay was immunoSEQ multiplex PCR. The sample holds more than 100,000 clones, nearly 80% seen once. The sequenced material came from PBMCs. The receptors stem from a woman aged 25 to 45 in good health and CMV-seropositive.

The chain combines TRBV4-1 with TRBJ1-2; D is perhaps TRBD1 (5 bases). The V end was cut by 0 bases, the J end by 8 bases, with 13 bases between. The CDR3 length is 14 residues. Germline V lookup: CDR1 MGHRA, CDR2 YSYEKL. The CDR3 nucleotides read TGCGCCAGCAGCCAAGAAGATCCTTCAGGGGGCTACACCTTC. Protein product: CASSQEDPSGGYTF.

V gene TRBV7-2 combines with J gene TRBJ2-7; possible D gene TRBD1, 7 bases. This CDR3 is 15 amino acids long. Trimming removed 5 bases at V and 3 bases at J, with 17 bases between. Germline assignment: CDR1 SGHTA and CDR2 FQGNSA. Written as DNA, the CDR3 is TGTGCCAGCAGCCCCGCCGCGGGACAGATCTACGAGCAGTACTTC. It translates to CASSPAAGQIYEQYF.

The chain uses TRBV5-1 and TRBJ2-1; possibly TRBD2 for D (6 bases). This CDR3 spans 14 amino acids. Trimming removed 0 bases at V and 8 bases at J, with 12 bases between. The germline V gene has CDR1 SGHRS and CDR2 YFSETQ. The CDR3, as DNA: TGCGCCAGCAGCTTGGGGGACTTCATGGATGAGCAGTTCTTC. Translating it yields CASSLGDFMDEQFF. The whole variable domain, filled in from reference TRBV5-1 and TRBJ2-1, reads KAGVTQTPRYLIKTRGQQVTLSCSPISGHRSVSWYQQTPGQGLQFLFEYFSETQRNKGNFPGRFSGRQFSNSRSEMNVSTLELGDSALYLCASSLGDFMDEQFFGPGTRLTVL.

There are a few counts of this clone. The chain recombines TRBV7-2 with TRBJ1-2; 9 bases are a match to TRBD1. This CDR3 is 14 amino acids long. Germline V gene lookup returns CDR1 SGHTA and CDR2 FQGNSA. V was clipped by 1 base and J by 5 bases; unmatched bases: 2. CDR3 loop: CASSLGTGEYGYTF. The CDR3 DNA sequence: TGTGCCAGCAGCTTAGGGACAGGGGAATATGGCTACACCTTC.

The chain has TRBV28 and TRBJ2-5, with TRBD2 identical over 14 bases. CDR1 and CDR2 (germline): MDHEN, SYDVKM. Trimming at V came to 2 bases and at J to 3 bases, leaving 5 bases not matched to a gene. This CDR3 is built from 17 residues. The CDR3 loop is CASSLSGGLAGEETQYF. Written as DNA, the CDR3 is TGTGCCAGCAGTTTAAGTGGGGGACTAGCGGGGGAAGAGACCCAGTACTTC.

The chain couples TRBV19 to TRBJ1-6; 9 bases fit TRBD1. Trimming cost V 6 bases and J 14 bases; bases outside gene matches: 11. This CDR3 has 14 amino acids. Germline V gives CDR1 LNHDA, CDR2 SQIVND (reference sequence). CDR3: CASRDRGIFDALHF. As DNA, the CDR3 is TGTGCCAGTAGGGACAGGGGAATTTTCGACGCCCTCCACTTT.

Comment on this clone: One end of the junction is discordant with germline, which a read error may explain. This rearrangement joins TRBV7-9 to TRBJ2-7, with D hard to call. Germline CDR1 and CDR2: SEHNR and FQNEAQ (reference sequence). The length of the CDR3 is 12 residues. The CDR3: CSSSNGAYEQYF. The CDR3, as DNA: TGTTCCAGCAGCAACGGAGCCTACGAGCAGTACTTC. The variable domain in full, completed from reference TRBV7-9 and TRBJ2-7, reads DTGVSQNPRHKITKRGQNVTFRCDPISEHNRLYWYRQTLGQGPEFLTYFQNEAQLEKSRLLSDRFSAERPKGSFSTLEIQRTEQGDSAMYLCSSSNGAYEQYFGPGTRLTVT.

The chain couples TRBV27 to TRBJ2-2; D call uncertain. V was trimmed by 8 bases and J by 6 bases, leaving 10 bases between them. Germline CDR1 and CDR2: MNHEY and SMNVEV (reference sequence). The CDR3 covers 12 residues. The CDR3 sequence is CASRPAAGELFF. In DNA form, the CDR3 reads TGTGCCAGCCGCCCCGCAGCCGGGGAGCTGTTTTTT.

The DNA of the CDR3 is TGTGCCAGTAGGGCGCGGGGGGTCTACAATGAGCAGTTCTTC. This encodes CASRARGVYNEQFF. V usage is TRBV19 and J usage is TRBJ2-1, with 8 bases that match TRBD2. Germline V gene lookup returns CDR1 LNHDA and CDR2 SQIVND (reference sequence). This CDR3 region has 14 residues. After removal of 6 bases from V and 3 bases from J, the junction contained 4 bases not matched to a gene.

This clone was detected a few times. This chain joins TRBV23-1 and TRBJ1-2; D perhaps matches TRBD1 (6 bases). TRBV23-1 is labeled an ORF, and its function is uncertain. This CDR3 comprises 13 residues. V was clipped by 4 bases and J by 4 bases, with 10 bases between them. Written as DNA, the CDR3 is TGCGCCAGCAGTCCACAGGGCCTCTATGGCTACACCTTC. This gives the protein CASSPQGLYGYTF.

The chain couples TRBV7-8 to TRBJ1-4; D is ambiguous. V was shortened by 1 base and J by 0 bases, with 12 bases between the two germline ends. This CDR3 region has 17 residues. The germline V gene has CDR1 SGHVS and CDR2 FQNEAQ. The CDR3: CASSLEPRLTTNEKLFF. CDR3 nucleotide sequence: TGTGCCAGCAGCTTAGAGCCCCGACTAACAACTAATGAAAAACTGTTTTTT.

The chain links TRBV5-4 to TRBJ2-5; weak D call: TRBD2 (5 bases). The V end was cut by 5 bases, the J end by 7 bases, with 12 bases between. CDR1 is SGHNT and CDR2 is YYREEE in the germline V gene (reference sequence). CDR3 length: 12 residues. The CDR3 nucleotides read TGTGCCAGCAGGGACTCGAAGACGACCCAGTACTTC. This translates into CASRDSKTTQYF.

This clone was detected a few times. The CDR3 DNA reads as TGTGCCAGCAGCCCGCAGGGAAGTGAGGCCGGGGAGCTGTTTTTT. It specifies CASSPQGSEAGELFF. The genes are TRBV5-6 and TRBJ2-2, with D possibly matching TRBD1 (5 bases). The CDR3 has 15 residues. V was cut by 4 bases and J by 6 bases, with 16 bases left in between. Germline V gene sequence: CDR1 SGHDT, CDR2 YYEEEE.

Written as DNA, the CDR3 is TGTGCCAGCAGCCGCCGGGACAGGGGTTCTGGAAACACCATATATTTT. Its translation is CASSRRDRGSGNTIYF. The chain employs TRBV21-1 and TRBJ1-3; the listed D gene, TRBD1, was not tested against the DNA. TRBV21-1 constitutes a pseudogene. The CDR3 sequence is 16 residues long.

This clone appeared a single time. The CDR3 here is CASSPPGGTGELFF. CDR3 sequence (DNA): TGTGCCAGCTCACCCCCCGGGGGGACCGGGGAGCTGTTTTTT. The chain joins TRBV18 to TRBJ2-2; the match to TRBD2 covers 7 bases. Germline CDR1 KGHSH, CDR2 LQKENI. Trimming at V came to 3 bases and at J to 5 bases, leaving 3 bases not matched to a gene. The CDR3 is made up of 14 amino acids.

V usage is TRBV19 and J usage is TRBJ1-2; the D gene is possibly TRBD1 (5 bases). The V gene lost 7 bases and the J gene lost 4 bases, with 22 bases spanning the gap. The length of the CDR3 is 16 residues. Germline-derived CDR1 and CDR2 are LNHDA and SQIVND (reference sequence). The CDR3 DNA is TGTGCCAGTAACCCTATAGCGGCGGGACGCGTCTATGGCTACACCTTC. As protein: CASNPIAAGRVYGYTF.

A few counts support this clone. The CDR3 region is CASRTQGGTDTQYF. DNA of the CDR3: TGTGCCAGCAGAACACAGGGTGGCACAGATACGCAGTATTTT. This chain links TRBV6-1 with TRBJ2-3; perhaps TRBD1 as D (6 bases). CDR1 is MNHNS, CDR2 SASEGT, per germline. The CDR3 totals 14 residues. Deletions cut 6 bases from V and 1 base from J, with 11 bases between.

J is TRBJ2-1 and V is TRBV7-2, with D possibly TRBD2 on 7 matching bases. The CDR3 loop spans 16 amino acids. Germline loops: CDR1 SGHTA, CDR2 FQGNSA. Trimming took 7 bases from V and 9 from J, leaving 25 bases between them. Here the CDR3 reads CASTRGSGAGVGEQFF. In DNA form, the CDR3 reads TGTGCCAGCACCCGCGGCTCGGGGGCGGGGGTTGGTGAGCAGTTCTTC.

This rearrangement joins TRBV7-3 to TRBJ2-5, with TRBD1 matching 7 bases. Germline V gene data show CDR1 as SGHTA and CDR2 as FQGTGA. The CDR3 is 15 residues long. The V segment lost 0 bases and the J segment 1 base; nucleotides outside the gene matches: 2. CDR3 sequence (DNA): TGTGCCAGCAGCTTAACAGGGACAGTCCAAGAGACCCAGTACTTC. It yields the protein CASSLTGTVQETQYF.

This chain uses TRBV4-1 with TRBJ1-2, with 7 nucleotides matching TRBD1. Germline assignment: CDR1 MGHRA and CDR2 YSYEKL. The CDR3 covers 15 residues. V was pared by 1 base and J by 2 bases, with 4 bases of the junction left unmatched. CDR3 DNA: TGCGCCAGCAGCCAAGTGGGGGACAGCAACTATGGCTACACCTTC. Its protein product is CASSQVGDSNYGYTF.

This clone has more than one count but fewer than ten. The V call is TRBV6-1, the J call TRBJ2-6; 7 bases are a match to TRBD1. Germline-derived CDR1 and CDR2 are MNHNS and SASEGT. This CDR3 is 15 amino acids long. Unmatched junction bases numbered 5, after V lost 4 bases and J lost 5 bases. DNA for the CDR3: TGTGCCAGCAGTGTACTGGACAGGCGGGCCAACGTCCTGACTTTC. As protein: CASSVLDRRANVLTF.

This clone appeared a single time. The same CDR3 can be traced to other DNA sequences in this sample. The chain employs TRBV19 and TRBJ1-2; maybe TRBD1 (6 bases). Trimming took off 3 bases at V and 4 bases at J, with 6 bases between the two ends. The length of the CDR3 is 12 residues. Germline CDR1 LNHDA, CDR2 SQIVND (reference sequence). The CDR3 coding sequence is TGTGCCAGTAGTATCAGGGGCTATGGCTACACCTTC. Protein sequence: CASSIRGYGYTF.

The chain has TRBV4-2 and TRBJ2-3, with a possible D match to TRBD1 (6 bases). This CDR3 region has 15 residues. With 0 bases removed from V and 8 bases from J, the gap between germline ends came to 15 bases. Germline V lookup: CDR1 LGHNA, CDR2 YNFKEQ. The CDR3 coding sequence is TGTGCCAGCAGCCAAGAAGCAACAGGGACGCCTACGCAGTATTTT. This gives the protein CASSQEATGTPTQYF.

V gene TRBV4-2 combines with J gene TRBJ1-1, with D uncertain. Germline values: CDR1 LGHNA, CDR2 YNFKEQ. Deletions cut 4 bases from V and 0 bases from J, with 6 bases between. This CDR3 has 13 amino acids. The CDR3 DNA is TGTGCCAGCAGCCTCGGAGTGAACACTGAAGCTTTCTTT. It yields the protein CASSLGVNTEAFF.

V is TRBV9 and J is TRBJ1-4, with TRBD1 as a possible D gene (6 bases). Trimming shortened V by 3 bases and J by 5 bases, and 17 bases separated the two germline ends. This CDR3 is built from 16 residues. CDR1 is SGDLS and CDR2 is YYNGEE in the germline V gene. The CDR3 protein is CASSASPRGGNEKLFF. CDR3 in DNA: TGTGCCAGCAGCGCCTCTCCCAGGGGCGGGAATGAAAAACTGTTTTTT.

The chain uses TRBV28 and TRBJ2-5; D ambiguous. The CDR3 spans 14 residues. The V gene lost 3 bases and the J gene lost 1 base, with 9 bases spanning the gap. The V gene's germline CDR1 is MDHEN and CDR2 SYDVKM. DNA of the CDR3: TGTGCCAGCAGTTTGGCACAGACCCAAGAGACCCAGTACTTC. It specifies CASSLAQTQETQYF.

J is TRBJ1-6 and V is TRBV4-1; 7 nucleotides match TRBD1. Looked up from germline, CDR1 is MGHRA and CDR2 is YSYEKL. This CDR3 spans 15 amino acids. The V gene end was trimmed by 0 bases and the J gene end by 14 bases; junction bases not matched to a gene: 10. The CDR3 coding sequence is TGCGCCAGCAGCCAAGAAGAGACAGGGCCAGGGACCCTCCACTTT. Protein sequence: CASSQEETGPGTLHF.

V usage is TRBV4-1 and J usage is TRBJ2-5; 7 bases are shared with TRBD2. CDR3 length: 15 residues. Germline V lookup: CDR1 MGHRA, CDR2 YSYEKL. Unmatched junction bases numbered 9, after V lost 1 base and J lost 7 bases. The CDR3 here is CASSQGPSGSGTQYF. In DNA, the CDR3 is TGCGCCAGCAGCCAAGGGCCTAGCGGCTCGGGGACCCAGTACTTC.

The chain couples TRBV6-5 to TRBJ2-3; TRBD1 is a possible D gene (5 bases). The CDR3 runs 15 residues. V was shortened by 6 bases and J by 0 bases, with 13 bases between the two germline ends. CDR1 and CDR2 (germline): MNHEY, SVGAGI. Here the CDR3 reads CASSQTEASTDTQYF. CDR3 nucleotide sequence: TGTGCCAGCAGCCAGACAGAAGCTAGCACAGATACGCAGTATTTT.

The chain links TRBV7-3 to TRBJ2-7; the D is unclear. This CDR3 spans 19 amino acids. The V gene's germline CDR1 is SGHTA and CDR2 FQGTGA. Trimming stripped 1 base from V and 4 bases from J, with 26 bases between. The CDR3 nucleotides read TGTGCCAGCAGCTTAATCGGCCTTCTTCTGGATCCAAACGGGTACGAGCAGTACTTC. Protein product: CASSLIGLLLDPNGYEQYF.